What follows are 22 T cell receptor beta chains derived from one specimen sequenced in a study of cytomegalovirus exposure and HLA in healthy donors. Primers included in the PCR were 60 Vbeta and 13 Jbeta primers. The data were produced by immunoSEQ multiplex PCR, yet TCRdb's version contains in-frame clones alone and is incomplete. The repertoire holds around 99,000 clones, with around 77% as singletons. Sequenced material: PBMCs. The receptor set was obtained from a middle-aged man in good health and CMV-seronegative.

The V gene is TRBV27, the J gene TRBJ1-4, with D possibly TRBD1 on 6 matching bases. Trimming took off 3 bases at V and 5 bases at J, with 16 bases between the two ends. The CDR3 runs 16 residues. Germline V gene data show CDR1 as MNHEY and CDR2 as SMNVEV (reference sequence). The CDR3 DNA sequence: TGTGCCAGCAGTTTTTGGCCGACAGGCTACAATGAAAAACTGTTTTTT. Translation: CASSFWPTGYNEKLFF. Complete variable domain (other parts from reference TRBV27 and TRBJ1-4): EAQVTQNPRYLITVTGKKLTVTCSQNMNHEYMSWYRQDPGLGLRQIYYSMNVEVTDKGDVPEGYKVSRKEKRNFPLILESPSPNQTSLYFCASSFWPTGYNEKLFFGSGTQLSVL.

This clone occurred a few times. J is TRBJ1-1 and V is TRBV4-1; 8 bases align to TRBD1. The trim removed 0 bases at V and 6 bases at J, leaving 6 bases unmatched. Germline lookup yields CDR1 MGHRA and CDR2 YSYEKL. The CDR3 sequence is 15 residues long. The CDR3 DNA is TGCGCCAGCAGCCAAGAGACAGGGGTCAAACCTGAAGCTTTCTTT. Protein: CASSQETGVKPEAFF.

The CDR3 protein is CASSLWSQGPTEAFF. The CDR3, as DNA: TGTGCCAGCAGTTTATGGTCACAGGGACCCACTGAAGCTTTCTTT. This chain uses TRBV28 with TRBJ1-1; tentatively, D is TRBD1 (6 bases). From germline, CDR1 is MDHEN and CDR2 SYDVKM. The germline V and J ends were trimmed by 0 bases and 4 bases, with 12 bases remaining between them. The CDR3 contains 15 residues.

In nucleotides, the CDR3 is TGTGCCACCGCCGGGACAGGGGGACCCAATGAGCAGTTCTTC. Amino acids: CATAGTGGPNEQFF. This chain connects TRBV19 to TRBJ2-1; 11 bases map to TRBD1. V lost 10 bases to trimming and J lost 6 bases; unmatched junction nucleotides: 8. Germline V gene data show CDR1 as LNHDA and CDR2 as SQIVND (reference sequence). The CDR3 spans 14 residues. Full variable domain (rest looked up from reference TRBV19 and TRBJ2-1): DGGITQSPKYLFRKEGQNVTLSCEQNLNHDAMYWYRQDPGQGLRLIYYSQIVNDFQKGDIAEGYSVSREKKESFPLTVTSAQKNPTAFYLCATAGTGGPNEQFFGPGTRLTVL.

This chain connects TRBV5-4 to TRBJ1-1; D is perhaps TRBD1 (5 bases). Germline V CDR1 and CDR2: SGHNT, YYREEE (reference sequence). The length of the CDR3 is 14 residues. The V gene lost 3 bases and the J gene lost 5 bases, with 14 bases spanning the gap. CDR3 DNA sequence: TGTGCCAGCAGCTCATCCCAGGGTTGGACTGAAGCTTTCTTT. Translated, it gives CASSSSQGWTEAFF.

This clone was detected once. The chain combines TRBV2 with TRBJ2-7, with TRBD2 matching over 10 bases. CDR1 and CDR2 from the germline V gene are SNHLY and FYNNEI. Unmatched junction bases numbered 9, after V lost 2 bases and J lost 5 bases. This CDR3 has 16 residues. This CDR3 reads CASSERLAGEEDEQYF. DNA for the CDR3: TGTGCCAGCAGTGAAAGGCTAGCGGGAGAAGAGGACGAGCAGTACTTC. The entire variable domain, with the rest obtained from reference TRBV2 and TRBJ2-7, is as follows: EPEVTQTPSHQVTQMGQEVILRCVPISNHLYFYWYRQILGQKVEFLVSFYNNEISEKSEIFDDQFSVERPDGSNFTLKIRSTKLEDSAMYFCASSERLAGEEDEQYFGPGTRLTVT.

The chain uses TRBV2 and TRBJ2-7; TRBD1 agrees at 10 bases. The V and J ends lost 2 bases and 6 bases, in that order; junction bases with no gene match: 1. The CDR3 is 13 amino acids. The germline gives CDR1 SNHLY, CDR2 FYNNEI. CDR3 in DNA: TGTGCCAGCAGTGAACGGACAGGGGGCGAGCAGTACTTC. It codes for CASSERTGGEQYF.

The CDR3 spells CSVPPAGQAFF. DNA of the CDR3: TGCAGTGTACCCCCGGCAGGGCAAGCTTTCTTT. This chain links TRBV20-1 with TRBJ1-1; D might be TRBD1 (5 bases). Germline V gene lookup returns CDR1 DFQATT and CDR2 SNEGSKA (reference sequence). Trimming left V 7 bases short and J 9 bases short, with 15 bases between. The CDR3 extends over 11 amino acids.

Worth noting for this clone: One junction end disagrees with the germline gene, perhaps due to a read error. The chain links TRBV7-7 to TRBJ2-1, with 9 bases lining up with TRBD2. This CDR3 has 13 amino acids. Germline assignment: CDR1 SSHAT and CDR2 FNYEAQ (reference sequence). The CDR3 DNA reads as TGTGCTAGCAGCTTAGGCGGGGGGGATGAGCAGTTCTTC. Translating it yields CASSLGGGDEQFF.

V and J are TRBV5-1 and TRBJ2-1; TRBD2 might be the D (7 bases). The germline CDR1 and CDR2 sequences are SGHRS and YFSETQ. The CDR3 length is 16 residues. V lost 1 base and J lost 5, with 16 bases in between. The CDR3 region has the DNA TGCGCCAGCAGCTTGTCTTCGGGGGGCGACCACAATGAGCAGTTCTTC. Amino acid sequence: CASSLSSGGDHNEQFF.

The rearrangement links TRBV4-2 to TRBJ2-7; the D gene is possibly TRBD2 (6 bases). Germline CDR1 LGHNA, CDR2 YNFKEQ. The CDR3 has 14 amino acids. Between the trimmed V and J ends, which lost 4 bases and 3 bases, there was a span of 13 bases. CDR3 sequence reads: CASSRGTDDYEQYF. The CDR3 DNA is TGTGCCAGCAGCCGCGGGACGGATGACTACGAGCAGTACTTC.

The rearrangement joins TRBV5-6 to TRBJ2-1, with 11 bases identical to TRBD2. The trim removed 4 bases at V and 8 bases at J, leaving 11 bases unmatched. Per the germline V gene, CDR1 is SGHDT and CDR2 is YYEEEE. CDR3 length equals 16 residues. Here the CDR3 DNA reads TGTGCCAGCAGCCGGGATAGCGGGAGGGCCCGTGATGAGCAGTTCTTC. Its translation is CASSRDSGRARDEQFF.

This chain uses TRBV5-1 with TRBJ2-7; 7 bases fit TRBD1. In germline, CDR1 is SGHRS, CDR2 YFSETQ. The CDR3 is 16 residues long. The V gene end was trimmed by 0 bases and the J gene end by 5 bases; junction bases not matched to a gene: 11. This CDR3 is CASSLAAGGSYHEQYF. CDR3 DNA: TGCGCCAGCAGCTTGGCCGCAGGGGGTTCGTACCACGAGCAGTACTTC.

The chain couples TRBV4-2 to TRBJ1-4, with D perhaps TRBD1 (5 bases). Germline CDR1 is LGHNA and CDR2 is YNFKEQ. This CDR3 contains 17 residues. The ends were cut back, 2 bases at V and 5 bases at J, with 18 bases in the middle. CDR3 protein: CASSQIVPGSTNEKLFF. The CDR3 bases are TGTGCCAGCAGCCAAATCGTCCCAGGGTCTACGAATGAAAAACTGTTTTTT.

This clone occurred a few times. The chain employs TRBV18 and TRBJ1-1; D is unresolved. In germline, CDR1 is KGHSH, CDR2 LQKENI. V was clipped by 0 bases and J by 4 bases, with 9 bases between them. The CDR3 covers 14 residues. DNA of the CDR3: TGTGCCAGCTCACCACCGCCGGGGAGCACTGAAGCTTTCTTT. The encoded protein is CASSPPPGSTEAFF.

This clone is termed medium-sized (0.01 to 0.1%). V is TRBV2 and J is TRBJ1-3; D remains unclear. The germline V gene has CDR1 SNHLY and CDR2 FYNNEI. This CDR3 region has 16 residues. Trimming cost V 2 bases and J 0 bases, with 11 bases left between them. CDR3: CASSEPSARSGNTIYF. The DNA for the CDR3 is TGTGCCAGCAGTGAACCTTCAGCGCGCTCTGGAAACACCATATATTTT.

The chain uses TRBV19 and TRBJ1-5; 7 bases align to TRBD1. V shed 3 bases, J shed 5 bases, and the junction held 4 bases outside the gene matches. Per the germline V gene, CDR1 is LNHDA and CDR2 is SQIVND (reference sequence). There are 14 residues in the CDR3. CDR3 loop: CASSMGTGDQPQHF. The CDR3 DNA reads TGTGCCAGTAGTATGGGTACAGGGGATCAGCCCCAGCATTTT. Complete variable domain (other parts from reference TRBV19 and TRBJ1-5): DGGITQSPKYLFRKEGQNVTLSCEQNLNHDAMYWYRQDPGQGLRLIYYSQIVNDFQKGDIAEGYSVSREKKESFPLTVTSAQKNPTAFYLCASSMGTGDQPQHFGDGTRLSIL.

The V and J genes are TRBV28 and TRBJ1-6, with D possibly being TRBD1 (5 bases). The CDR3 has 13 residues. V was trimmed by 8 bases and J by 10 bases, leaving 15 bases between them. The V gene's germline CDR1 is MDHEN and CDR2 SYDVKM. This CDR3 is CASQDTARSPLHF. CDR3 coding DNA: TGTGCCAGCCAGGACACTGCAAGGTCACCCCTCCACTTT.

In DNA, the CDR3 is TGTGCCAGCATTGACAGGGCTATCTCCTCCTACAATGAGCAGTTCTTC. Translated, it gives CASIDRAISSYNEQFF. The chain is built from TRBV28 and TRBJ2-1; 7 nucleotides agree with TRBD1. CDR3 length equals 16 residues. The V and J ends lost 7 bases and 0 bases, in that order; junction bases with no gene match: 9. The germline gives CDR1 MDHEN, CDR2 SYDVKM.

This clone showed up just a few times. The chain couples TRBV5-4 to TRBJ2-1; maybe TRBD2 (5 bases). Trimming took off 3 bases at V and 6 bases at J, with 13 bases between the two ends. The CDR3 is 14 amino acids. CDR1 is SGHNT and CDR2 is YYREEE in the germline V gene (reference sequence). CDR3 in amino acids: CASSSELGSNEQFF. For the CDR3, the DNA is TGTGCCAGCAGCTCTGAATTAGGGAGCAATGAGCAGTTCTTC. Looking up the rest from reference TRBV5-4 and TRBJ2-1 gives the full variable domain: ETGVTQSPTHLIKTRGQQVTLRCSSQSGHNTVSWYQQALGQGPQFIFQYYREEENGRGNFPPRFSGLQFPNYSSELNVNALELDDSALYLCASSSELGSNEQFFGPGTRLTVL.

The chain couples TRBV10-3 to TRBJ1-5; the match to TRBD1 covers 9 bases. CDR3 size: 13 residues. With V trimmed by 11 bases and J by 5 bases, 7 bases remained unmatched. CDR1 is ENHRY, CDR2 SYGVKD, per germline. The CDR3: CASRTGEDQPQHF. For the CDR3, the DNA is TGTGCCTCCCGGACAGGGGAGGATCAGCCCCAGCATTTT.

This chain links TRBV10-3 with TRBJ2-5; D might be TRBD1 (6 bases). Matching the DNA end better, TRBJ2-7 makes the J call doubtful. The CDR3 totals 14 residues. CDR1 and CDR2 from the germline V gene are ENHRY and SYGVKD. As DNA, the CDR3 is TGTGCCATCAGTGGCCGGGACAACGGTTACGAGCAGTACTTC. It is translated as CAISGRDNGYEQYF.